These T cell receptor beta chains were read from a single sample in a study of long-term antiretroviral therapy in people with HIV. Assay used: immunoSEQ multiplex PCR; TCRdb lists only in-frame clones, some missing. This table holds around 19,000 clones, 80% to 85% found once. The sequencing used unsorted PBMCs, collected 0.3 years before starting antiretroviral therapy. The receptor source for this set is a man aged 45-65 years with HIV. CDR3s leave out the opening cysteine and the closing phenylalanine or tryptophan. Size is omitted from some rows. Given values are once, few, many or a class for expanded clones.

abundance | v_gene | CDR3aa
- | TRBV2 | ASTRLAAAYNEQF
few | TRBV30 | AWSDAQGRGWTEAF
- | TRBV4-1 | ASSQDRVAGGQETQY
- | TRBV29-1 | SVDRRGVGDTEAF
once | TRBV13 | ASSLGRTVSSYNSPLH
- | TRBV28 | ASTRTGNTEAF
- | TRBV6-5 | ASSYSQGTDYGYT
- | TRBV28 | ASRDGSAYGYT
- | TRBV28 | ASSFSRTRSSYEQY
- | TRBV2 | ASREDRASGYT
- | TRBV4-1 | ASSQDAPGRETQY
- | TRBV27 | ASSTSSTGFSGANVLT
few | TRBV28 | ASGTGDQPQH
- | TRBV7-9 | ASSLPSGRAGAYNEQF
- | TRBV5-6 | ASSFIGRTYEQY
once | TRBV4-2 | ASSYPRGDKGEQY
- | TRBV19 | ASVTGGAGNTEAF
- | TRBV6-5 | ASSRGDEQF
few | TRBV19 | ASGAGGRYEQY
- | TRBV5-5 | ASSLAFTAMNTEAF
once | TRBV10-3 | AISAEDRELGNEKLF
few | TRBV6-5 | ASTLYGPNTEAF
few | TRBV7-9 | ASSLRTWGSPLH
- | TRBV5-4 | ASSLAGGGGLAF
- | TRBV5-4 | ASSGTGVQETQY
- | TRBV10-1 | ASSAAGAGTDTQY
- | TRBV5-1 | ASSFTANTEAF
- | TRBV11-3 | ASSLEGQGAYEQY
few | TRBV4-1 | ASSQVYPTYEQY
- | TRBV7-9 | ASSLVGRETQY
- | TRBV6-1 | ASSEVKGSDGYT